The 22 T cell receptor beta chains below were found in one sample sequenced in a study of T cells in Graves' hyperthyroidism and ophthalmopathy. The source material, RNA transcripts, was used to amplify TCR beta CDR3 regions. HTBI primers were employed in a first-round RT-PCR of the TCR CDR3. TCRdb called the multiplex PCR reads again in MiXCR, with one record for every CDR3 protein. The table has hundreds of thousands of distinct CDR3 sequences, 46% seen once. Sequencing was carried out using peripheral blood or thyroid tissue (not recorded which). These receptors originate from a woman aged 18-29 years with Graves' hyperthyroidism.

On this clonotype itself: A read error is possible here, since a much larger clone lies one base away. CDR3 residues: CATSDLGQGGTEAFF. CDR3 sequence (DNA): TGTGCCACCAGTGACTTGGGACAGGGAGGCACTGAAGCTTTCTTT. This chain connects TRBV10-3 to TRBJ1-1; 9 bases line up with TRBD1. The germline gives CDR1 ENHRY, CDR2 SYGVKD. CDR3 size: 15 residues.

The chain is built from TRBV20-1 and TRBJ1-5, with D possibly TRBD1 on 6 matching bases. CDR1 and CDR2 (germline): DFQATT, SNEGSKA (reference sequence). V lost 7 bases, J lost 4 bases, and 14 bases lay in between. The CDR3 is 13 residues long. CDR3 region: CSGSQGQNQPQHF. In DNA form, the CDR3 reads TGCAGTGGGTCCCAGGGGCAAAATCAGCCCCAGCATTTT.

As regards this clonotype: An end of the junction differs from the germline gene, which may be a read error. The chain carries TRBV10-3 and TRBJ1-6; possible D gene TRBD1, 5 bases. CDR3 length equals 19 residues. In germline, CDR1 is ENHRY, CDR2 SYGVKD. This CDR3 reads CASSERLPGLSERNSPLHF. CDR3 DNA sequence: TGTGCCAGCAGTGAACGCCTTCCAGGGCTTTCGGAACGTAATTCACCCCTCCACTTT.

This clonotype occurred a few times. The chain couples TRBV19 to TRBJ1-5; D is unclear. The CDR3 loop spans 16 amino acids. The germline V gene has CDR1 LNHDA and CDR2 SQIVND (reference sequence). The germline V and J ends were trimmed by 5 bases and 0 bases, with 14 bases remaining between them. CDR3 in amino acids: CASSPDGTYSNQPQHF. CDR3 nucleotides: TGTGCCAGTAGTCCGGACGGAACATATAGCAATCAGCCCCAGCATTTT.

This clonotype was recorded at least ten times. The gene calls are TRBV6-1 and TRBJ1-5; perhaps TRBD1 as D (5 bases). Germline V lookup: CDR1 MNHNS, CDR2 SASEGT. There are 16 residues in the CDR3. V shed 6 bases and J shed 2 bases, with 17 bases lying between them. The CDR3 protein is CASSNFAGKGNQPQHF. CDR3 DNA sequence: TGTGCCAGCAGCAACTTCGCAGGGAAGGGCAATCAGCCCCAGCATTTT.

The gene calls are TRBV4-1 and TRBJ1-1, with TRBD1 matching over 7 bases. Germline loops: CDR1 MGHRA, CDR2 YSYEKL. This CDR3 is 17 amino acids long. V shed 2 bases and J 0 bases; nucleotides not matched to a gene: 9. CDR3 in DNA: TGCGCCAGCAGCCAACTTCGCGGACAGGCTCTGAACACTGAAGCTTTCTTT. It is translated as CASSQLRGQALNTEAFF.

As for this clonotype: This may arise from a read error, as a much more abundant clone is one base away. The rearrangement uses TRBV7-9 and TRBJ1-1; D possibly corresponds to TRBD1 (5 bases). CDR1 and CDR2 from the germline V gene are SEHNR and FQNEAQ (reference sequence). The CDR3 has 12 residues. CDR3 amino acids: CASSQGGQGASF. The CDR3 DNA reads as TGTGCCAGCAGCCAAGGCGGGCAGGGAGCTTCCTTT.

The sample holds many counts of this clonotype. The rearrangement links TRBV20-1 to TRBJ1-6, with a weak D call TRBD1 (6 bases). The germline CDR1 and CDR2 sequences are DFQATT and SNEGSKA (reference sequence). There are 14 residues in the CDR3. V lost 7 bases and J 5 bases, leaving 15 bases between the germline ends. CDR3: CSVTAGHHNSPLHF. As DNA, the CDR3 is TGCAGTGTCACAGCGGGACATCATAATTCACCCCTCCACTTT.

The rearrangement uses TRBV2 and TRBJ1-4, with 7 nucleotides matching TRBD1. V lost 6 bases and J lost 6; bases outside the gene matches: 10. Germline lookup yields CDR1 SNHLY and CDR2 FYNNEI. CDR3 length equals 15 residues. CDR3 region: CASSFTGQKYEKLFF. CDR3 nucleotides: TGTGCCAGCAGCTTCACGGGACAGAAGTATGAAAAACTGTTTTTT.

Worth noting for this clonotype: At one of its ends the junction is not consistent with the germline gene, which may arise from a read error. This chain links TRBV24-1 with TRBJ1-2, with D unclear. In germline, CDR1 is KGHDR, CDR2 SFDVKD. The CDR3 totals 15 residues. For the CDR3, the DNA is TGTGCCAGCAGTTACCCTGAGAACGGATCCTATGGCTACACCTTC. Translation: CASSYPENGSYGYTF.

This clonotype appeared many times. The chain uses TRBV7-9 and TRBJ1-2; D remains ambiguous. The ends were cut back, 5 bases at V and 3 bases at J, with 13 bases in the middle. Germline values: CDR1 SEHNR, CDR2 FQNEAQ (reference sequence). The CDR3 loop spans 14 amino acids. The chain's CDR3 is CASSQDFVDYGYTF. DNA for the CDR3: TGTGCCAGCAGCCAAGATTTTGTTGACTATGGCTACACCTTC.

This clonotype was picked up many times. V is TRBV7-2 and J is TRBJ1-3, with D unresolved. From germline, CDR1 is SGHTA and CDR2 FQGNSA. This CDR3 has 16 residues. The V gene lost 0 bases and the J gene lost 0 bases, with 9 bases spanning the gap. CDR3 sequence reads: CASSLAHRSSGNTIYF. The CDR3 bases are TGTGCCAGCAGCTTAGCCCACAGAAGCTCTGGAAACACCATATATTTT.

Comment on this clonotype: An end of the junction differs from the germline gene, which may be a read error. The chain carries TRBV2 and TRBJ2-2, with D maybe TRBD2 (6 bases). The CDR3 spans 13 residues. Per the germline V gene, CDR1 is SNHLY and CDR2 is FYNNEI. For the CDR3, the DNA is TGTGCTACTAGCAGTCCAAAGACCGGGAAGCTGTTTTTT. Translation gives CATSSPKTGKLFF.

The chain carries TRBV11-1 and TRBJ1-2, with 8 bases fitting TRBD1. Germline V lookup: CDR1 SGHAT, CDR2 FQDESV (reference sequence). The CDR3 extends over 15 amino acids. Trimming cost V 4 bases and J 4 bases; bases outside gene matches: 8. Here the CDR3 reads CASSYSGGTGYGYTF. Written as DNA, the CDR3 is TGTGCCAGCAGCTATAGCGGGGGGACAGGCTATGGCTACACCTTC.

The rearrangement joins TRBV20-1 to TRBJ2-6; D uncertain. The germline V and J ends were trimmed by 1 base and 0 bases, with 4 bases remaining between them. In germline, CDR1 is DFQATT, CDR2 SNEGSKA (reference sequence). The length of the CDR3 is 14 residues. The CDR3 loop reads CSARVYSGANVLTF. The CDR3 bases are TGCAGTGCTAGAGTCTACTCTGGGGCCAACGTCCTGACTTTC.

The V gene is TRBV11-1, the J gene TRBJ2-7; no reliable D call. V was shortened by 0 bases and J by 0 bases, with 12 bases between the two germline ends. The CDR3 runs 16 residues. Germline V CDR1 and CDR2: SGHAT, FQDESV (reference sequence). The CDR3 protein is CASSLAGRATSYEQYF. The DNA for the CDR3 is TGTGCCAGCAGCTTAGCGGGAAGGGCGACCTCCTACGAGCAGTACTTC.

In its sample, this clonotype was seen once. The missing conserved phenylalanine or tryptophan at the end of this CDR3 makes a read error likely. The genes are TRBV19 and TRBJ1-1, with 7 nucleotides matching TRBD1. J gave up 0 bases and V 3 bases, and 10 bases lay outside the gene matches. The CDR3 is made up of 17 amino acids. The germline gives CDR1 LNHDA, CDR2 SQIVND (reference sequence). CDR3 in DNA: TGTGCCAGTAGTATTTCACGACAGGGAAAATTGAACACTGAAGCTTTCTCT. This encodes CASSISRQGKLNTEAFS.

Comments on this clonotype: A much larger clonotype is one base distant, so this may be a read error. The chain uses TRBV11-2 and TRBJ1-1, with D perhaps matching TRBD1 (5 bases). CDR3 size: 15 residues. The V end was cut by 0 bases, the J end by 1 base, with 9 bases between. Germline CDR1 and CDR2: SGHAT and FQNNGV. In DNA form, the CDR3 reads TGTGCCAGCAGCTTAGACAGGGAAGCGAACACTGAAGCTTTCTTT. This translates into CASSLDREANTEAFF.

This clonotype was recorded a few times. The chain links TRBV7-9 to TRBJ2-7, with no clear D. V shed 2 bases and J shed 4 bases, with 6 bases lying between them. Germline values: CDR1 SEHNR, CDR2 FQNEAQ (reference sequence). The CDR3 is made up of 12 amino acids. The CDR3 bases are TGTGCCAGCAGCTTATTACAGTACGAGCAGTACTTC. Translated: CASSLLQYEQYF.

This sequence joins TRBV5-1 and TRBJ1-4; 7 nucleotides line up with TRBD1. The germline CDR1 and CDR2 sequences are SGHRS and YFSETQ. J lost 6 bases, V lost 3 bases, and 5 bases had no gene match. CDR3 length: 14 residues. CDR3 nucleotides: TGCGCCAGCAGCTCGACAGGGATGGATGAAAAACTGTTTTTT. This translates into CASSSTGMDEKLFF.

The chain recombines TRBV7-9 with TRBJ2-7; D uncertain. CDR3 length equals 12 residues. Germline CDR1 reads SEHNR; CDR2 reads FQNEAQ (reference sequence). Trimming took off 2 bases at V and 6 bases at J, with 8 bases between the two ends. CDR3 in amino acids: CASSLKPREQYF. In DNA, the CDR3 is TGTGCCAGCAGCTTAAAGCCGCGCGAGCAGTACTTC.

In this sample, this clonotype turned up many times. The chain joins TRBV19 to TRBJ1-5; D call uncertain. The CDR3 length is 12 residues. Germline assignment: CDR1 LNHDA and CDR2 SQIVND (reference sequence). Trimming shortened V by 3 bases and J by 5 bases, and 5 bases separated the two germline ends. CDR3 sequence: CASSILHQPQHF. The CDR3 DNA is TGTGCCAGTAGTATCCTCCATCAGCCCCAGCATTTT.